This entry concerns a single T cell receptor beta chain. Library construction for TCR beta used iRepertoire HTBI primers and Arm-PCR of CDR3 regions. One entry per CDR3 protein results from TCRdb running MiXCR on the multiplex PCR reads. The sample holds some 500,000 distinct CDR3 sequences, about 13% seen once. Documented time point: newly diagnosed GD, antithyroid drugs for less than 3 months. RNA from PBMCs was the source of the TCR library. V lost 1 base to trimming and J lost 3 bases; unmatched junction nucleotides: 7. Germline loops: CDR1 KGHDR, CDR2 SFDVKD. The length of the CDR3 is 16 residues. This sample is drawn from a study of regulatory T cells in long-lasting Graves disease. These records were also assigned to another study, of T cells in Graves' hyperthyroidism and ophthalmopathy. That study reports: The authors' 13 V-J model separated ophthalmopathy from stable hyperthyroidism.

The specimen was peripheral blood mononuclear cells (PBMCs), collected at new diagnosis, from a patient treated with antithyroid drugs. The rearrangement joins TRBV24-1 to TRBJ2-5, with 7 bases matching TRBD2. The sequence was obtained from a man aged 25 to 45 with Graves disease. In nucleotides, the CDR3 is TGTGCCACCAGTGATTTTCCAGCGGGATTAAAAGAGACCCAGTACTTC. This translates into CATSDFPAGLKETQYF.